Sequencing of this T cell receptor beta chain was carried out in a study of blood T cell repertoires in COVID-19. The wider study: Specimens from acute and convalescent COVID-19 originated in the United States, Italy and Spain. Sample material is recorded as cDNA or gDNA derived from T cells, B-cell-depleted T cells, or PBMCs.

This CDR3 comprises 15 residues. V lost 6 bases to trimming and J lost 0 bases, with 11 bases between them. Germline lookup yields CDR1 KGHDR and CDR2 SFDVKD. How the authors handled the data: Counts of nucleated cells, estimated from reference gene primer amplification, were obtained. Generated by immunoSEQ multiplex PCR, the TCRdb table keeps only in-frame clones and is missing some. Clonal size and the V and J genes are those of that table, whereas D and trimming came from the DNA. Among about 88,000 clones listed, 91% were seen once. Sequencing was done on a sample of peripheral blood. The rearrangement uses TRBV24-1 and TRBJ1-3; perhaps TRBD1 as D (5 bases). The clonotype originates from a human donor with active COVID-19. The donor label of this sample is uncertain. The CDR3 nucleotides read TGTGCCACCAGTAAACAGGTTCCCTCTGGAAACACCATATATTTT. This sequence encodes CATSKQVPSGNTIYF.